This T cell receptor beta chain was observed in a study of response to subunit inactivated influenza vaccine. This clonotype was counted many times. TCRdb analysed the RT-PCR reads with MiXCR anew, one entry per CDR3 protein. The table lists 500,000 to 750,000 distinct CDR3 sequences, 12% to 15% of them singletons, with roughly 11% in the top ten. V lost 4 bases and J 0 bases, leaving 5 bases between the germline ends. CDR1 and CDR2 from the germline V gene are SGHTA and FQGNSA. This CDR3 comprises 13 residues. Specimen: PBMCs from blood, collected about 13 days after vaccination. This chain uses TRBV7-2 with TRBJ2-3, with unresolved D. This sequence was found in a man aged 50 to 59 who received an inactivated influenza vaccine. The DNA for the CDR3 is TGTGCCAGCAGCTCCGCAAGCACAGATACGCAGTATTTT. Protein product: CASSSASTDTQYF.